The rows below give T cell receptor beta chains drawn from one sample of a study of T cell repertoires in cytomegalovirus infection. Via MiXCR, TCRdb re-called the reads, giving one row per CDR3 protein. The profile shows 150,000 or so distinct CDR3 sequences, under 8.5% of them singletons. Source material: PBMCs. Source of these receptors: a human donor in good health (CMV status not recorded). Some clones in this sample may be carry-over from other donors' samples. CDR3s include the opening cysteine and the closing phenylalanine or tryptophan. The D gene is left open where the match is weak. Clone size, where shown, is once, few, many, or a class for clones that have expanded.

d_gene	j_gene	abundance	v_gene	CDR3nt	CDR3aa
.	TRBJ1-5	many	TRBV2	TGTGCCAGCAGTGAAGCGCAAGCAGGGCTTAGTCAGCACCAGCATTTT	CASSEAQAGLSQHQHF
TRBD1	TRBJ2-7	many	TRBV7-9	TGTGCCAGCAGCCCGCCGACAGGGGTTCATACCTACGAGCAGTACTTC	CASSPPTGVHTYEQYF
.	TRBJ2-3	many	TRBV7-2	TGTGCCAGCAGCTTAGTTCCAGCTACTAGCACAGATACGCAGTATTTT	CASSLVPATSTDTQYF
.	TRBJ2-2	few	TRBV29-1	TGCAGCGTAGTAGGCCTCGCGAACACCGGGGAGCTGTTTTTT	CSVVGLANTGELFF
TRBD2	TRBJ2-5	few	TRBV9	TGTGCCAGCAGCGTGGCGGGACTAGCAGAGACCCAGTACTTC	CASSVAGLAETQYF
.	TRBJ1-6	few	TRBV5-1	TGCGCCAGCAGCCTGCAGCTACTGGGTTCACCCCTCCACTTT	CASSLQLLGSPLHF
.	TRBJ2-6	few	TRBV6-9	TGTGCCAGACACAGGGAGAGCTCTGGGGCCAACGTCCTGACTTTC	CARHRESSGANVLTF
.	TRBJ2-2	.	TRBV2	TGTGCCAGCGGGCAGTACTACACCGGGGAGCTGTTTTTT	CASGQYYTGELFF
TRBD1	TRBJ2-7	few	TRBV28	TGTGCCAGCAGTCCACAGGGGCCGGGAATCTACGAGCAGTACTTC	CASSPQGPGIYEQYF
.	TRBJ2-3	many	TRBV10-1	TGCGCCAGTGCCGAAGCTAGCACAGATACGCAGTATTTT	CASAEASTDTQYF
.	TRBJ1-1	many	TRBV7-9	TGTGCCAGCAGCTTAGAAGGGGCGAACACTGAAGCTTTCTTT	CASSLEGANTEAFF
.	TRBJ1-1	few	TRBV5-1	TGCGCCAGCAGCTTGGCCGGGGGGTCCACTGAAGCTTTCTTT	CASSLAGGSTEAFF
.	TRBJ1-2	many	TRBV7-8	TGTGCCAGCAGCTTAGAGGGGGGGGAGCTTACTGGCTACACCTTC	CASSLEGGELTGYTF
.	TRBJ2-7	many	TRBV6-1	TGTGCCAGCAGACACCACGGGTACTACGAGCAGTACTTC	CASRHHGYYEQYF
.	TRBJ1-1	many	TRBV5-1	TGCGCCAGCAGCCGGGACCCCGAGGCCTTACGCATGAACACTGAAGCTTTCTTT	CASSRDPEALRMNTEAFF
.	TRBJ1-2	few	TRBV3-1	TGTGCCAGCAGCCAGACCGGGACACTTAACTATGGCTACACCTTC	CASSQTGTLNYGYTF
TRBD1	TRBJ1-5	many	TRBV7-8	TGTGCCAGCAGCTTAGTGACGGGACAGATCAATCAGCCCCAGCATTTT	CASSLVTGQINQPQHF
.	TRBJ1-1	few	TRBV7-6	TGTGCCTCGAAGGAACAGGGAGATATCAGAGAAGCTTTCTTT	CASKEQGDIREAFF
TRBD1	TRBJ1-2	many	TRBV6-6	TGTGCCAGCAGTTACTCGGCTCCGGGACAGGGAGTCTGGGGCTACACCTTC	CASSYSAPGQGVWGYTF
TRBD1	TRBJ1-6	many	TRBV19	TGTGCCACCACGGACAGGGAGAATTCACCCCTCCACTTT	CATTDRENSPLHF
.	TRBJ1-2	.	TRBV29-1	TGCAGCGTGAAGACAGTAAACTATGGCTACACCTTC	CSVKTVNYGYTF
.	TRBJ2-4	many	TRBV5-1	TGCGCCAGCAGCCCGAGGGGGGCTGGAGGCAAAAACATTCAGTACTTC	CASSPRGAGGKNIQYF
.	TRBJ2-5	.	TRBV24-1	TGTGCCACCAGTGGAACGGGCCAAGAGACCCAGTACTTC	CATSGTGQETQYF
.	TRBJ1-4	few	TRBV28	TGTGCCAGCAGTACCCCGGACAGATATGAAAAACTGTTTTTT	CASSTPDRYEKLFF
TRBD2	TRBJ2-7	many	TRBV5-5	TGTGCCAGCAGCAGAGTGACTAGCGGGGTTCCCTACGAGCAGTACTTC	CASSRVTSGVPYEQYF
.	TRBJ1-1	many	TRBV7-2	TGTGCCAGCAGCTTACCCAGGGAGAACACTGAAGCTTTCTTT	CASSLPRENTEAFF